These 14 T cell receptor beta chains came from one sample sequenced in a study of T cell repertoires and HLA-DP antigens. TCRdb keeps only in-frame clones here, not all; method: immunoSEQ multiplex PCR. The repertoire holds some 120,000 clones, with roughly 92% as singletons. What these receptors recognize is not known. Sequencing was done on a sample of CD4+ T cells from PBMCs. These receptors were collected from a woman younger than 35 in good health and CMV-seronegative.

This chain joins TRBV7-6 and TRBJ2-5; the D is unclear. Trimming left V 5 bases short and J 7 bases short, with 11 bases between. CDR1 is SGHVS and CDR2 is FNYEAQ in the germline V gene. The CDR3 runs to 12 residues. CDR3 coding DNA: TGTGCCAGCAGCAAGATTTTAGGGACCCAGTACTTC. Encoded protein: CASSKILGTQYF.

The chain carries TRBV7-2 and TRBJ2-7; D is uncertain. The CDR3 runs to 13 residues. V was cut by 4 bases and J by 4 bases, with 11 bases left in between. Germline CDR1 SGHTA, CDR2 FQGNSA. DNA for the CDR3: TGTGCCAGCAGCTCGCAAGTGGGTTACGAGCAGTACGTC. This codes for CASSSQVGYEQYV.

The chain uses TRBV5-1 and TRBJ2-7; possibly TRBD1 for D (5 bases). The CDR3 is made up of 15 amino acids. Germline V gives CDR1 SGHRS, CDR2 YFSETQ. V lost 4 bases to trimming and J lost 3 bases, with 17 bases between them. The CDR3 nucleotides read TGCGCCAGCAGCCCGGACCCAGGGTCGGTCTACGAGCAGTACTTC. The encoded protein is CASSPDPGSVYEQYF.

The chain is built from TRBV4-1 and TRBJ2-1, with TRBD2 identical over 14 bases. CDR3 length equals 16 residues. Per germline, CDR1 MGHRA and CDR2 YSYEKL. Losses at the gene ends were 0 bases for V and 9 bases for J; bases not matched to a gene: 4. In nucleotides, the CDR3 is TGCGCCAGCAGCCAAGAAGGGACTAGCGGGAGAACTGAGCAGTTCTTC. Translated, it gives CASSQEGTSGRTEQFF.

This rearrangement joins TRBV6-6 to TRBJ2-3, with D unresolved. CDR3 length equals 12 residues. Germline V gene data show CDR1 as MNHNY and CDR2 as SVGAGI (reference sequence). V was pared by 5 bases and J by 6 bases, with 9 bases between. The CDR3 sequence is CASSGVEDTQYF. DNA of the CDR3: TGTGCCAGCAGTGGGGTGGAGGATACGCAGTATTTT.

V and J are TRBV5-1 and TRBJ2-2; tentative D call: TRBD2 (6 bases). V lost 4 bases and J lost 4, with 11 bases in between. Germline V CDR1 and CDR2: SGHRS, YFSETQ. The CDR3 is made up of 14 amino acids. This CDR3 is CASSRDFFTGELFF. The CDR3, as DNA: TGCGCCAGCAGCAGGGACTTTTTCACCGGGGAGCTGTTTTTT. The full variable domain, its missing parts supplied by reference TRBV5-1 and TRBJ2-2, is KAGVTQTPRYLIKTRGQQVTLSCSPISGHRSVSWYQQTPGQGLQFLFEYFSETQRNKGNFPGRFSGRQFSNSRSEMNVSTLELGDSALYLCASSRDFFTGELFFGEGSRLTVL.

The chain is built from TRBV28 and TRBJ1-1; TRBD1 matches 8 bases. CDR3 length equals 17 residues. V lost 5 bases and J lost 1; bases outside the gene matches: 12. CDR1 and CDR2 from the germline V gene are MDHEN and SYDVKM. The CDR3 sequence: CASSRQGQAVTNTEAFF. The CDR3, as DNA: TGTGCCAGCAGTCGACAGGGGCAAGCCGTGACGAACACTGAAGCTTTCTTT.

The chain uses TRBV7-8 and TRBJ1-5, with 8 positions matching TRBD1. V shed 1 base, J shed 6 bases, and the junction held 2 bases outside the gene matches. The CDR3 covers 14 residues. The germline CDR1 and CDR2 sequences are SGHVS and FQNEAQ. The CDR3 is CASSLGTGSQPQHF. As DNA, the CDR3 is TGTGCCAGCAGCTTAGGGACAGGGAGTCAGCCCCAGCATTTT.

The V call is TRBV10-3, the J call TRBJ2-3; 9 bases match TRBD2. Germline V lookup: CDR1 ENHRY, CDR2 SYGVKD. The V gene end was trimmed by 2 bases and the J gene end by 1 base; junction bases not matched to a gene: 4. This CDR3 is built from 16 residues. CDR3 bases: TGTGCCATCAGTGAGCCGGAGCGGGGGGGCACAGATACGCAGTATTTT. Residues: CAISEPERGGTDTQYF.

The chain joins TRBV5-1 to TRBJ1-5; no clear D. CDR1 SGHRS and CDR2 YFSETQ come from the germline V gene. The CDR3 is 17 amino acids. V shed 0 bases and J shed 2 bases, with 15 bases lying between them. The DNA of the CDR3 is TGCGCCAGCAGCTTGGTCCCCATGGTGGGTGGCAATCAGCCCCAGCATTTT. Residues: CASSLVPMVGGNQPQHF.

The chain links TRBV7-3 to TRBJ2-5; D may be TRBD2 (6 bases). CDR1 is SGHTA and CDR2 is FQGTGA in the germline V gene. The V gene lost 4 bases and the J gene lost 1 base, with 7 bases spanning the gap. This CDR3 comprises 13 residues. The CDR3 region has the DNA TGTGCCAGCAGCTCTAGCGTCCAAGAGACCCAGTACTTC. Encoded protein: CASSSSVQETQYF.

The chain has TRBV18 and TRBJ2-2, with 7 nucleotides matching TRBD1. Per the germline V gene, CDR1 is KGHSH and CDR2 is LQKENI. The CDR3 covers 13 residues. The junction had 3 bases not matched to a gene; V was cut back by 6 bases and J by 5 bases. In DNA form, the CDR3 reads TGTGCCAGCTCCTCGGGACAGACCGGGGAGCTGTTTTTT. Protein sequence: CASSSGQTGELFF. The full variable domain, rest sourced from reference TRBV18 and TRBJ2-2, is NAGVMQNPRHLVRRRGQEARLRCSPMKGHSHVYWYRQLPEEGLKFMVYLQKENIIDESGMPKERFSAEFPKEGPSILRIQQVVRGDSAAYFCASSSGQTGELFFGEGSRLTVL.

The rearrangement uses TRBV10-3 and TRBJ1-5; D uncertain. This CDR3 is built from 13 residues. V was clipped by 1 base and J by 8 bases, with 9 bases between them. Germline V CDR1 and CDR2: ENHRY, SYGVKD. The CDR3 DNA is TGTGCCATCAGTGAGTTGGGTGGAGAGCCCCAGCATTTT. It encodes CAISELGGEPQHF.

This chain joins TRBV5-1 and TRBJ2-7, with D perhaps TRBD1 (6 bases). The ends were cut back, 4 bases at V and 3 bases at J, with 17 bases in the middle. Germline V CDR1 and CDR2: SGHRS, YFSETQ. This CDR3 has 15 amino acids. CDR3 DNA: TGCGCCAGCAGCGGAAACCGGGACATAGACTACGAGCAGTACGTC. Translation gives CASSGNRDIDYEQYV.